The sequence of this T cell receptor (beta chain) was determined in a study of CXCR3-negative and CXCR3-positive naive CD8 T cells. Study observations and caveats: Naive cells positive for CXCR3 carried more hydrophobic TRB CDR3s than CXCR3-negative ones. Diversity was high in both naive subsets and much lower in memory cells.

Sorts that each held approximately 300,000 cells were run in triplicate for every CD8+ T cell subset. Phenotypically, naive CD8+ T cells corresponded to CD45RO-CCR7+CD27+CD95-. The libraries of TRB cDNA were constructed through 5' RACE using UMI labels. TCRdb reprocessed the 5' RACE reads and reports one entry per CDR3 protein, with no DNA. The repertoire table contains about 130,000 distinct CDR3 sequences. Germline-derived CDR1 and CDR2 are MDHEN and SYDVKM. This CDR3 has 15 amino acids. About this clonotype: Its target is unknown.

Input material: naive CXCR3- CD8+ T cells from blood. As for subset: CD45RO-CCR7+CD27+CD95- naive CD8+ T cells lacking CXCR3 (TNR3-). The rearrangement joins TRBV28 to TRBJ2-3; TCRdb's D call of TRBD1 is untestable without DNA. The sequence was collected from a human donor in good health. Some clones in this sample may be carry-over from other donors' samples. This CDR3 reads CASSLLTGGPDTQYF.